These 7 T cell receptor beta chains share one sample of origin, sequenced in a study of cytomegalovirus exposure and HLA in healthy donors. It was with 60 Vbeta and 13 Jbeta primers that the PCR ran. The data were produced by immunoSEQ multiplex PCR, yet TCRdb's version contains in-frame clones alone and is incomplete. The sample records 150,000 to 200,000 clones, 80% being singletons. The sample consisted of PBMCs. Receptors were obtained from a man aged 30-40 years in good health and CMV-seronegative.

The rearrangement links TRBV7-8 to TRBJ2-1; 8 bases fit TRBD1. The V and J ends lost 7 bases and 0 bases, in that order; junction bases with no gene match: 11. The CDR3 is 17 residues long. Per the germline V gene, CDR1 is SGHVS and CDR2 is FQNEAQ. The CDR3 reads CASIIGQGRSSYNEQFF. The CDR3 region has the DNA TGTGCCAGCATCATTGGACAGGGCAGGAGCTCCTACAATGAGCAGTTCTTC.

The chain employs TRBV7-9 and TRBJ2-1; 8 bases fit TRBD1. This CDR3 comprises 10 residues. The germline V gene encodes CDR1 SEHNR and CDR2 FQNEAQ (reference sequence). The junction had 5 bases not matched to a gene; V was cut back by 6 bases and J by 16 bases. The CDR3 coding sequence is TGTGCCAGCAGGGACAGGGATGAATTCTTC. The encoded protein is CASRDRDEFF.

About this clone itself: An end of the junction does not agree with germline; a read error may underlie this. V gene TRBV7-9 combines with J gene TRBJ1-1; 7 bases agree with TRBD1. Germline-derived CDR1 and CDR2 are SEHNR and FQNEAQ (reference sequence). CDR3 length equals 17 residues. CDR3: CSSSLAQGVGRNTEAFF. The CDR3 nucleotides are TGTTCCAGCAGCTTAGCCCAGGGGGTTGGTCGTAACACTGAAGCTTTCTTT.

The rearrangement links TRBV7-8 to TRBJ1-2; 7 bases fit TRBD1. J gave up 8 bases and V 4 bases, and 10 bases lay outside the gene matches. Germline assignment: CDR1 SGHVS and CDR2 FQNEAQ. The CDR3 contains 14 residues. CDR3 sequence reads: CASSSNRGPSGYTF. The DNA of the CDR3 is TGTGCCAGCAGCTCCAACAGGGGCCCTTCCGGCTACACCTTC.

The rearrangement joins TRBV25-1 to TRBJ2-7; 7 bases match TRBD1. The germline CDR1 and CDR2 sequences are MGHDK and SYGVNS. CDR3 size: 15 residues. V shed 5 bases, J shed 3 bases, and the junction held 10 bases outside the gene matches. The CDR3: CASSPLNRGIYEQYF. CDR3 nucleotide sequence: TGTGCCAGCAGTCCCCTTAACAGGGGAATCTACGAGCAGTACTTC.

The V and J genes are TRBV27 and TRBJ1-5; 8 bases match TRBD1. Germline assignment: CDR1 MNHEY and CDR2 SMNVEV (reference sequence). This CDR3 contains 15 residues. The trim removed 8 bases at V and 4 bases at J, leaving 10 bases unmatched. For the CDR3, the DNA is TGTGCCAGCTCCCCGGGGACAGGTCGAAATCAGCCCCAGCATTTT. Its translation: CASSPGTGRNQPQHF.

V is TRBV19 and J is TRBJ2-1; a weak D match, TRBD1 (6 bases). This CDR3 contains 17 residues. V lost 7 bases and J lost 1, with 20 bases in between. Germline loops: CDR1 LNHDA, CDR2 SQIVND (reference sequence). The CDR3 DNA reads as TGTGCCAGTAAGTCCCACGAGGGGGTCCCATCCTACAATGAGCAGTTCTTC. Translation: CASKSHEGVPSYNEQFF.